The 31 T cell receptor beta chains below come from one sample, sequenced in a study of T cells in Graves' hyperthyroidism and ophthalmopathy. RNA transcripts gave rise to amplified TCR beta CDR3 regions. The TCR CDR3 first-round RT-PCR relied on the HTBI primer set. TCRdb called the multiplex PCR reads again in MiXCR, with one record for every CDR3 protein. This sample yields about 500,000 distinct CDR3 sequences, of which approximately 49% are seen a single time; about 40% belongs to the top ten. Sequences were obtained from peripheral blood or thyroid tissue (not recorded which). These receptors came from an adult woman with Graves' disease, either hyperthyroidism or ophthalmopathy (not recorded which).

This clonotype was observed a handful of times. The chain joins TRBV7-8 to TRBJ2-1; TRBD2 agrees at 14 bases. Germline CDR1 and CDR2: SGHVS and FQNEAQ. The CDR3 extends over 17 amino acids. V shed 5 bases, J shed 6 bases, and the junction held 9 bases outside the gene matches. As DNA, the CDR3 is TGTGCCAGCAGCGGCCTGCCGGGACTAGCGGGAGTCAATGAGCAGTTCTTC. Translation gives CASSGLPGLAGVNEQFF.

The rearrangement joins TRBV15 to TRBJ1-4; D is undetermined. Looked up from germline, CDR1 is LNHNV and CDR2 is YYDKDF (reference sequence). CDR3 length: 12 amino acids. Between the trimmed V and J ends, which lost 5 bases and 5 bases, there was a span of 6 bases. This CDR3 reads CATSEENEKLFF. The CDR3 DNA reads as TGTGCCACCAGCGAAGAAAATGAAAAACTGTTTTTT.

The CDR3 sequence: CATSAGDRDQPQHF. CDR3 nucleotide sequence: TGTGCCACCAGTGCCGGGGACAGAGATCAGCCCCAGCATTTT. This chain uses TRBV24-1 with TRBJ1-5; 7 bases fit TRBD1. This CDR3 is 14 amino acids long. J lost 5 bases, V lost 5 bases, and 5 bases had no gene match. Germline assignment: CDR1 KGHDR and CDR2 SFDVKD.

As to this clonotype: The conserved phenylalanine or tryptophan is not found at the CDR3 terminus, so this likely reflects a read error. Because the CDR3's place on the DNA is in doubt, the DNA is left out and the CDR3 is given as listed by TCRdb. The rearrangement joins TRBV12-3 or TRBV12-4 to TRBJ1-4; the table's D call, TRBD1, has no DNA check behind it. Including both end residues, the CDR3 is 9 amino acids long. CDR3 loop: CASSPTVVY.

This clonotype was detected many times. The V and J genes are TRBV5-1 and TRBJ1-1, with D perhaps TRBD1 (5 bases). This CDR3 spans 16 amino acids. V dropped 0 bases and J dropped 4 bases, with 16 bases sitting between them. Germline CDR1 and CDR2: SGHRS and YFSETQ. CDR3 DNA: TGCGCCAGCAGCTTGGACCCATTAGGGGTGGGCACTGAAGCTTTCTTT. This encodes CASSLDPLGVGTEAFF.

This clonotype occurred many times. V usage is TRBV5-1 and J usage is TRBJ1-5; TRBD1 is a possible D gene (5 bases). Germline loops: CDR1 SGHRS, CDR2 YFSETQ. This CDR3 spans 15 amino acids. V was shortened by 0 bases and J by 3 bases, with 10 bases between the two germline ends. DNA for the CDR3: TGCGCCAGCAGCTTGGTGGGAGGGGACAATCAGCCCCAGCATTTT. Amino acids: CASSLVGGDNQPQHF.

The chain recombines TRBV11-2 with TRBJ2-5; 8 bases map to TRBD2. J gave up 0 bases and V 4 bases, and 4 bases lay outside the gene matches. Germline loops: CDR1 SGHAT, CDR2 FQNNGV. The CDR3 has 15 residues. CDR3 nucleotide sequence: TGTGCCAGCAGCTCTATAGCGGGATACCAAGAGACCCAGTACTTC. Protein product: CASSSIAGYQETQYF.

The chain's CDR3 is CASSARDRVSEQYF. CDR3 DNA: TGTGCCAGCAGCGCCCGGGACAGGGTCAGCGAGCAGTACTTC. The chain joins TRBV7-3 to TRBJ2-7, with 9 bases identical to TRBD1. The ends lost 5 bases at V and 6 bases at J; junction bases unmatched: 8. CDR1 and CDR2 from the germline V gene are SGHTA and FQGTGA. The CDR3 has 14 amino acids.

V usage is TRBV7-2 and J usage is TRBJ2-2; D tentatively reads TRBD1 or TRBD2 (5 bases each). V was cut by 3 bases and J by 10 bases, with 18 bases left in between. The CDR3 contains 15 residues. Per the germline V gene, CDR1 is SGHTA and CDR2 is FQGNSA. The CDR3 sequence: CASSFWGSNAAELFF. The CDR3 bases are TGTGCCAGCAGCTTCTGGGGGTCTAATGCGGCGGAGCTGTTTTTT.

This clonotype was seen ten or more times. The CDR3 region has the DNA TGCAGTGCCAGAAGGACTACCCAAGAGACCCAGTACTTC. Its protein is CSARRTTQETQYF. This chain connects TRBV20-1 to TRBJ2-5, with D possibly matching TRBD2 (6 bases). The germline CDR1 and CDR2 sequences are DFQATT and SNEGSKA (reference sequence). CDR3 length: 13 amino acids. The V end was cut by 6 bases, the J end by 1 base, with 12 bases between.

A word on this clonotype: The junction departs from the called germline gene at one end, perhaps through a read error. This chain links TRBV20-1 with TRBJ2-6, with D tentatively TRBD2 (6 bases). There are 12 residues in the CDR3. Germline CDR1 and CDR2: DFQATT and SNEGSKA (reference sequence). CDR3 sequence reads: CSAPLEGRTEAF. As DNA, the CDR3 is TGCAGTGCCCCGTTGGAGGGCCGCACTGAAGCTTTC.

This clonotype has at least ten counts. The rearrangement links TRBV5-1 to TRBJ1-5, with 9 bases identical to TRBD1. Germline V gene sequence: CDR1 SGHRS, CDR2 YFSETQ. The CDR3 contains 15 residues. With V trimmed by 3 bases and J by 3 bases, 4 bases remained unmatched. CDR3 coding DNA: TGCGCCAGCAGCTACGGGACAGGGAACAATCAGCCCCAGCATTTT. This sequence encodes CASSYGTGNNQPQHF.

This chain connects TRBV29-1 to TRBJ2-5, with TRBD2 identical over 8 bases. V shed 8 bases, J shed 2 bases, and the junction held 10 bases outside the gene matches. The germline CDR1 and CDR2 sequences are SQVTM and ANQGSEA. This CDR3 region has 14 residues. DNA of the CDR3: TGCAGCTTGGCGGGGGGAAGGGGTCAAGAGACCCAGTACTTC. The encoded protein is CSLAGGRGQETQYF.

This clonotype appeared many times. The V gene is TRBV9, the J gene TRBJ1-4; D is undetermined. The CDR3 loop spans 15 amino acids. The V gene lost 0 bases and the J gene lost 7 bases, with 13 bases spanning the gap. Germline loops: CDR1 SGDLS, CDR2 YYNGEE. CDR3 coding DNA: TGTGCCAGCAGCGTAGATTCGGTTTTAGGTGAAAAACTGTTTTTT. Its protein is CASSVDSVLGEKLFF.

The table lists this clonotype with many counts. The V call is TRBV4-2, the J call TRBJ2-7; 7 nucleotides match TRBD1. The CDR3 extends over 15 amino acids. The trim removed 0 bases at V and 2 bases at J, leaving 4 bases unmatched. Germline V gives CDR1 LGHNA, CDR2 YNFKEQ. The CDR3 DNA reads TGTGCCAGCAGCCAAGAACAGACAGGGACCTACGAGCAGTACTTC. Its translation is CASSQEQTGTYEQYF.

The chain carries TRBV4-2 and TRBJ2-7, with D perhaps matching TRBD1 (5 bases). This CDR3 spans 15 amino acids. Germline values: CDR1 LGHNA, CDR2 YNFKEQ. V gave up 3 bases and J gave up 0 bases, with 12 bases separating them. CDR3 residues: CASSQQDRSSYEQYF. Written as DNA, the CDR3 is TGTGCCAGCAGCCAGCAAGACAGAAGCTCCTACGAGCAGTACTTC.

The J gene is TRBJ2-5, the V gene TRBV29-1; 13 bases match TRBD2. Trimming at V came to 7 bases and at J to 4 bases, leaving 6 bases not matched to a gene. Germline lookup yields CDR1 SQVTM and CDR2 ANQGSEA. The CDR3 is 14 residues long. CDR3 DNA sequence: TGCAGCGCCACTAGCGGGGGGGCCCTAGAGACCCAGTACTTC. Translated: CSATSGGALETQYF.

J is TRBJ1-3 and V is TRBV10-3, with a tentative D call TRBD1 (5 bases). This CDR3 is built from 14 residues. Germline CDR1 reads ENHRY; CDR2 reads SYGVKD. Trimming removed 4 bases at V and 0 bases at J, with 7 bases between. The CDR3 DNA follows: TGTGCCATCAGTGGGGGCCACTCTGGAAACACCATATATTTT. This codes for CAISGGHSGNTIYF.

V gene TRBV6-2 or TRBV6-3 combines with J gene TRBJ2-7, with D maybe TRBD1 (6 bases). The CDR3 extends over 14 amino acids. V shed 2 bases and J shed 4 bases, with 12 bases lying between them. CDR1 is MNHEY, CDR2 SVGEGT, per germline. CDR3 nucleotide sequence: TGTGCCAGCAGTTACCCCACAGGGAGATACGAGCAGTACTTC. Protein product: CASSYPTGRYEQYF.

V and J are TRBV6-5 and TRBJ1-1; D possibly corresponds to TRBD1 (5 bases). CDR1 MNHEY and CDR2 SVGAGI come from the germline V gene. The CDR3 sequence is 15 residues long. Trimming pared 2 bases from V and 0 bases from J, leaving 10 bases between. The CDR3 region has the DNA TGTGCCAGCAGTTACCATCAGGGCATGAACACTGAAGCTTTCTTT. It is translated as CASSYHQGMNTEAFF.

This clonotype has a count of ten or more. The chain combines TRBV6-1 with TRBJ1-5; D is ambiguous. Germline V gene sequence: CDR1 MNHNS, CDR2 SASEGT. Trimming left V 5 bases short and J 0 bases short, with 11 bases between. The CDR3 totals 15 residues. CDR3 in amino acids: CASSPTVYSNQPQHF. CDR3 nucleotides: TGTGCCAGCAGTCCTACAGTTTATAGCAATCAGCCCCAGCATTTT.

There are a few counts of this clonotype. The chain combines TRBV7-6 with TRBJ1-1; D is ambiguous. The V gene lost 2 bases and the J gene lost 2 bases, with 9 bases spanning the gap. Germline values: CDR1 SGHVS, CDR2 FNYEAQ. This CDR3 is 14 amino acids long. CDR3 sequence: CASSLNFGNTEAFF. The CDR3 region has the DNA TGTGCCAGCAGCTTAAATTTTGGAAACACTGAAGCTTTCTTT.

Only a few counts were recorded for this clonotype. The chain is built from TRBV7-8 and TRBJ1-2; a possible D gene is TRBD1 (5 bases). CDR1 and CDR2 from the germline V gene are SGHVS and FQNEAQ. V was cut by 3 bases and J by 7 bases, with 12 bases left in between. The CDR3 runs 13 residues. For the CDR3, the DNA is TGTGCCAGCAGCTTGGGCAGGGCGTTTGGCTACACCTTC. Amino acid sequence: CASSLGRAFGYTF.

This chain links TRBV14 with TRBJ2-5; D perhaps matches TRBD2 (5 bases). V lost 1 base and J lost 2, with 14 bases in between. Germline V gene data show CDR1 as SGHDN and CDR2 as FVKESK. The CDR3 runs to 16 residues. The CDR3 reads CASSQVGGSGQETQYF. The CDR3 DNA is TGTGCCAGCAGCCAAGTAGGTGGGAGTGGACAAGAGACCCAGTACTTC.

The V call is TRBV2, the J call TRBJ1-6, with D possibly matching TRBD1 (5 bases). Germline assignment: CDR1 SNHLY and CDR2 FYNNEI. V shed 8 bases and J shed 9 bases, with 20 bases lying between them. The CDR3 contains 15 residues. The CDR3 loop reads CASRGVFGWGSPLHF. DNA of the CDR3: TGTGCCAGCCGGGGGGTCTTCGGCTGGGGTTCACCCCTCCACTTT. The entire variable domain, with the rest obtained from reference TRBV2 and TRBJ1-6, is as follows: EPEVTQTPSHQVTQMGQEVILRCVPISNHLYFYWYRQILGQKVEFLVSFYNNEISEKSEIFDDQFSVERPDGSNFTLKIRSTKLEDSAMYFCASRGVFGWGSPLHFGNGTRLTVT.

This clonotype came up a few times. CDR3 nucleotide sequence: TGCAGTGCTAGAGATGAGTCGACAGGGATTTCCTACGAGCAGTACTTC. This codes for CSARDESTGISYEQYF. The rearrangement uses TRBV20-1 and TRBJ2-7, with 7 nucleotides matching TRBD1. V lost 0 bases to trimming and J lost 1 base; unmatched junction nucleotides: 9. The germline CDR1 and CDR2 sequences are DFQATT and SNEGSKA (reference sequence). This CDR3 comprises 16 residues.

J is TRBJ1-6 and V is TRBV7-9; TRBD1 matches at 10 bases. From germline, CDR1 is SEHNR and CDR2 FQNEAQ (reference sequence). This CDR3 is built from 15 residues. The V and J ends lost 6 bases and 9 bases, in that order; junction bases with no gene match: 8. CDR3: CASSSRTGGSSPLHF. The CDR3 bases are TGTGCCAGCAGTTCCAGGACAGGGGGAAGTTCACCCCTCCACTTT.

The rearrangement uses TRBV25-1 and TRBJ2-7; D unclear. Germline V gene data show CDR1 as MGHDK and CDR2 as SYGVNS. The germline V and J ends were trimmed by 11 bases and 6 bases, with 14 bases remaining between them. The CDR3 has 11 amino acids. The CDR3 protein is CAVSRNGEQYF. CDR3 bases: TGTGCCGTCTCCAGGAATGGCGAGCAGTACTTC.

The chain combines TRBV6-2 or TRBV6-3 with TRBJ2-7, with 8 bases lining up with TRBD2. The V and J ends lost 8 bases and 2 bases, in that order; junction bases with no gene match: 14. Germline V CDR1 and CDR2: MNHEY, SVGEGT. The CDR3 is made up of 16 amino acids. The CDR3 spells CASPVADERETYEQYF. For the CDR3, the DNA is TGTGCCAGCCCTGTAGCCGATGAGCGGGAGACCTACGAGCAGTACTTC.

In its sample, this clonotype was seen many times. This chain uses TRBV12-3 or TRBV12-4 with TRBJ1-6; the match to TRBD1 covers 7 bases. The CDR3 sequence is 15 residues long. After removal of 6 bases from V and 5 bases from J, the junction contained 7 bases not matched to a gene. The CDR3 reads CASRGDRVNNSPLHF. The CDR3, as DNA: TGTGCCAGCAGGGGGGACAGAGTTAATAATTCACCCCTCCACTTT.

This clonotype was seen repeatedly, ten times or more. The genes are TRBV28 and TRBJ2-2; D uncertain. This CDR3 is 12 amino acids long. With 5 bases removed from V and 7 bases from J, the gap between germline ends came to 8 bases. In germline, CDR1 is MDHEN, CDR2 SYDVKM. The CDR3 sequence: CASSQSGGELFF. CDR3 sequence (DNA): TGTGCCAGCAGTCAGTCCGGCGGGGAGCTGTTTTTT.